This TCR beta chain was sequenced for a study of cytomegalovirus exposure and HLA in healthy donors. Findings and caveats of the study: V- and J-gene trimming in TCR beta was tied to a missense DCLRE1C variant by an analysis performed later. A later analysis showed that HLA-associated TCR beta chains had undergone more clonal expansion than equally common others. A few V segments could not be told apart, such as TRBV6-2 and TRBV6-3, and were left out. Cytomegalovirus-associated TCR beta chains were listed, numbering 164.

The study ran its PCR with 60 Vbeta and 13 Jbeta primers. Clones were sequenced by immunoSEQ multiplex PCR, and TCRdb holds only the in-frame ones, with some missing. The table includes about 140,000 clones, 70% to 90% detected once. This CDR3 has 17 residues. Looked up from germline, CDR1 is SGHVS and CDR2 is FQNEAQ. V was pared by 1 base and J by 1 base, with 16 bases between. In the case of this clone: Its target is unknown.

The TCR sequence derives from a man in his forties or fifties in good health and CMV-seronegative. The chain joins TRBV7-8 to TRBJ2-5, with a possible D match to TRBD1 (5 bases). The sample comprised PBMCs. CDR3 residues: CASSLGSPGYSQETQYF. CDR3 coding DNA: TGTGCCAGCAGCTTAGGGAGCCCAGGGTACAGCCAAGAGACCCAGTACTTC.